This T cell receptor (beta chain) came from a study of T cells in Graves' hyperthyroidism and ophthalmopathy. Uncontrolled infection, other autoimmune disease, pregnancy or lactation disqualified patients from enrolment. The PBMCs were taken from around 10 ml of fresh peripheral blood. V lost 3 bases to trimming and J lost 3 bases, with 10 bases between them. This CDR3 is 14 amino acids long. The investigators amplified TCR beta CDR3 regions from RNA transcripts. A set of HTBI primers served as the primers for a first-round RT-PCR of the TCR CDR3. TCRdb processed the multiplex PCR reads anew with MiXCR; each CDR3 protein has one entry. The table has 380,000 or so distinct CDR3 sequences, approximately 15% seen once. At least ten counts were recorded for this clonotype.

Sequencing was carried out using blood. The TCR sequence derives from a woman aged 25 to 39 with Graves' hyperthyroidism. The rearrangement uses TRBV12-3 or TRBV12-4 and TRBJ2-3, with a possible D match to TRBD2 (6 bases). The CDR3 nucleotides are TGTGCCAGCAGTTTTGCGGGAAGTACAGATACGCAGTATTTT. Residues: CASSFAGSTDTQYF.